A selection of T cell receptor beta chains follows, all from one sample in a study of cytomegalovirus exposure and HLA in healthy donors. Only in-frame clones appear in the TCRdb table, and some are missing; sequencing was by immunoSEQ multiplex PCR. This table has roughly 99,000 clones, approximately 73% appearing once. The sequenced sample consisted of PBMCs. These receptors originate from a man aged 30 to 39 in good health and CMV-seronegative. CDR3s include the opening cysteine and the closing phenylalanine or tryptophan. The D gene is left open where the match is weak. Clone sizes are given selectively: once, few, many, or a class where the clone is expanded.

clone size: -; J gene: TRBJ2-3; V gene: TRBV10-2; D gene: TRBD2; CDR3 protein: CASSESGGGRNTQYF; CDR3 DNA: TGCGCCAGCAGTGAGTCTGGCGGGGGGAGGAATACGCAGTATTTT
clone size: -; J gene: TRBJ2-2; V gene: TRBV10-3; D gene: TRBD1; CDR3 protein: CAISVGQGANTGELFF; CDR3 DNA: TGTGCCATCAGTGTGGGCCAGGGGGCGAACACCGGGGAGCTGTTTTTT
clone size: -; J gene: TRBJ2-7; V gene: TRBV4-1; D gene: -; CDR3 protein: CASSQDLRGFTEQYF; CDR3 DNA: TGCGCCAGCAGCCAAGATTTAAGGGGATTCACCGAGCAGTACTTC
clone size: once; J gene: TRBJ2-7; V gene: TRBV28; D gene: TRBD1; CDR3 protein: CASSPDRLRWYF; CDR3 DNA: TGTGCCAGCAGTCCGGACAGGCTTAGGTGGTACTTC
clone size: -; J gene: TRBJ1-1; V gene: TRBV2; D gene: TRBD1; CDR3 protein: CASSVRDRETEAFF; CDR3 DNA: TGTGCCAGCAGTGTGAGGGACAGGGAAACTGAAGCTTTCTTT
clone size: few; J gene: TRBJ2-3; V gene: TRBV5-1; D gene: -; CDR3 protein: CASSLIGDPAVGTDTQYF; CDR3 DNA: TGCGCCAGCAGCTTGATAGGGGATCCGGCAGTAGGCACAGATACGCAGTATTTT
clone size: few; J gene: TRBJ2-2; V gene: TRBV10-3; D gene: -; CDR3 protein: CAISRNTGNTGELFF; CDR3 DNA: TGTGCCATCAGCCGAAATACAGGGAACACCGGGGAGCTGTTTTTT
clone size: few; J gene: TRBJ2-2; V gene: TRBV2; D gene: -; CDR3 protein: CASSAGNTGELFF; CDR3 DNA: TGTGCCAGCAGTGCAGGAAACACCGGGGAGCTGTTTTTT
clone size: -; J gene: TRBJ2-7; V gene: TRBV5-4; D gene: TRBD1; CDR3 protein: CASSFRGPNEQYF; CDR3 DNA: TGTGCCAGCAGCTTCAGGGGGCCGAACGAGCAGTACTTC
clone size: -; J gene: TRBJ1-4; V gene: TRBV29-1; D gene: -; CDR3 protein: CSVQGLNEKLFF; CDR3 DNA: TGCAGCGTCCAGGGCCTGAATGAAAAACTGTTTTTT
clone size: once; J gene: TRBJ1-1; V gene: TRBV7-9; D gene: -; CDR3 protein: CASQQVNTEAFF; CDR3 DNA: TGTGCCAGCCAACAGGTGAACACTGAAGCTTTCTTT
clone size: -; J gene: TRBJ1-2; V gene: TRBV18; D gene: -; CDR3 protein: CASSPPVGGRNYGYTF; CDR3 DNA: TGTGCCAGCTCACCACCGGTTGGGGGCCGTAACTATGGCTACACCTTC
clone size: -; J gene: TRBJ2-1; V gene: TRBV11-2; D gene: TRBD1; CDR3 protein: CASSLADRGYNEQFF; CDR3 DNA: TGTGCCAGCAGCTTAGCGGACAGGGGCTACAATGAGCAGTTCTTC
clone size: -; J gene: TRBJ2-1; V gene: TRBV4-2; D gene: -; CDR3 protein: CASSVYGGGNWNEQFF; CDR3 DNA: TGTGCCAGCAGCGTCTATGGGGGAGGCAACTGGAATGAGCAGTTCTTC
clone size: once; J gene: TRBJ2-5; V gene: TRBV19; D gene: -; CDR3 protein: CASSIRGPETQYF; CDR3 DNA: TGTGCCAGTAGTATACGGGGTCCGGAGACCCAGTACTTC